The rows below give T cell receptor beta chains drawn from one sample of a study of identical twins. TCRdb used MiXCR to reprocess the 5' RACE reads, holding one entry per CDR3 protein. Of approximately 220,000 distinct CDR3 sequences in the sample, 6% to 8% are singletons; the top ten hold around 5%. These data are also associated with another study on yellow fever vaccine responses in identical twins.

Sample: CD8+ T cells sorted from blood. Source of these receptors: a woman aged 18-29 years in good health. The CDR3 runs from the conserved cysteine through the conserved F or W. A D gene is named only where the DNA matches it firmly. The size entry is marked missing in some rows and otherwise reads once, few, many or a size class.

V,D,length,J,size,DNA,CDR3
TRBV6-1,TRBD1,16,TRBJ1-2,few,TGTGCCAGCACCCGAAACCCGACAGGGGGCCCTTATGGCTACACCTTC,CASTRNPTGGPYGYTF
TRBV6-1,NA,15,TRBJ2-3,NA,TGTGCCAGCAGCGACGACAGGCCTAGCACAGATACGCAGTATTTT,CASSDDRPSTDTQYF
TRBV4-2,TRBD1,15,TRBJ2-7,NA,TGTGCCAGCAGCCAAGCTGGGACAGGCTCCTACGAGCAGTACTTC,CASSQAGTGSYEQYF
TRBV11-3,NA,16,TRBJ2-4,few,TGTGCCAGCAGCTTAGCCCCCACATCATACAAAAACATTCAGTACTTC,CASSLAPTSYKNIQYF
TRBV12-3/TRBV12-4,NA,14,TRBJ2-1,many,TGTGCCAGCAGTTTAACATATACAGGTAATGAGCAGTTCTTC,CASSLTYTGNEQFF
TRBV6-5,NA,12,TRBJ2-7,few,TGTGCCAGCAGTCCCAACCTAGGGGAGCAGTACTTC,CASSPNLGEQYF
TRBV7-6,TRBD2,17,TRBJ2-1,NA,TGTGCCAGCAGCCCCCGACTAGCGGGAGAGGGCAACAATGAGCAGTTCTTC,CASSPRLAGEGNNEQFF
TRBV28,NA,13,TRBJ2-3,few,TGTGCCAGCAGGAATAGGGGAGGAGATACGCAGTATTTT,CASRNRGGDTQYF
TRBV9,TRBD2,14,TRBJ2-7,many,TGTGCCAGCAGCGTAGGCGGGAGAGGTGACGAGCAGTACTTC,CASSVGGRGDEQYF
TRBV15,TRBD1,14,TRBJ2-3,NA,TGTGCCACAGAGGACAGGGGGGCGAGGAATACGCAGTATTTT,CATEDRGARNTQYF
TRBV9,NA,11,TRBJ2-1,many,TGTGCCAGCAGCGTAGGATATGAGCAGTTCTTC,CASSVGYEQFF
TRBV7-9,NA,15,TRBJ2-1,many,TGTGCCAGCAGCTTGGGTAGGACAAGGGAAAATGAGCAGTTCTTC,CASSLGRTRENEQFF
TRBV2,TRBD2,15,TRBJ2-5,NA,TGTGCCAGCAAAGAGACTAGCGCCCTTCAAGAGACCCAGTACTTC,CASKETSALQETQYF
TRBV6-1,NA,15,TRBJ2-1,few,TGTGCCAGCAGTACCTCCTTGGGTAATCATAATGAGCAGTTCTTC,CASSTSLGNHNEQFF
TRBV2,NA,12,TRBJ2-2,NA,TGTGCGACAGGAAGTAACACCGGGGAGCTGTTTTTT,CATGSNTGELFF
TRBV18,NA,16,TRBJ2-1,NA,TGTGCCAGCTCACCTACCGAAGACCCCCCCGACAATGAGCAGTTCTTC,CASSPTEDPPDNEQFF
TRBV2,NA,15,TRBJ2-1,many,TGTGCCAGCATCCTCCGGTGGATCTCCTACAATGAGCAGTTCTTC,CASILRWISYNEQFF
TRBV7-8,TRBD2,17,TRBJ2-7,NA,TGTGCCAGCAGCTTAGGACTAGCGGGAGCCGGCTCCTACGAGCAGTACTTC,CASSLGLAGAGSYEQYF
TRBV9,TRBD2,17,TRBJ2-2,NA,TGTGCCAGCAGCGTCCCATCAGGGCTAGCGGGCACCGGGGAGCTGTTTTTT,CASSVPSGLAGTGELFF
TRBV2,NA,17,TRBJ1-5,NA,TGTGCCAGCAGTGATTATAGGGGGGGACCCACGGATCAGCCCCAGCATTTT,CASSDYRGGPTDQPQHF
TRBV4-1,NA,13,TRBJ2-1,NA,TGCGCCAGCAGCCAAGATCTAAGCAATGAGCAGTTCTTC,CASSQDLSNEQFF
TRBV5-4,NA,15,TRBJ1-1,many,TGTGCCAGCACCCGACGTTTCCTAGGGGACACTGAAGCTTTCTTT,CASTRRFLGDTEAFF
TRBV6-1,NA,15,TRBJ1-6,NA,TGTGCCAGCAGTCCCGATAGCTCCTATAATTCACCCCTCCACTTT,CASSPDSSYNSPLHF
TRBV10-3,NA,14,TRBJ1-1,many,TGTGCCATCAGTGAGAGGGAGATGAACACTGAAGCTTTCTTT,CAISEREMNTEAFF
TRBV7-8,NA,16,TRBJ2-2,NA,TGTGCCAGCAGCATGCTCAGGGGAGACGGGACCGGGGAGCTGTTTTTT,CASSMLRGDGTGELFF
TRBV9,NA,13,TRBJ1-3,many,TGTGCCAGCAGCTCCGGGGGGGGAAACACCATATATTTT,CASSSGGGNTIYF
TRBV5-6,TRBD2,13,TRBJ2-7,NA,TGTGCCAGCAGCATAGGACTAGGAGGCGAGCAGTACTTC,CASSIGLGGEQYF
TRBV9,NA,15,TRBJ2-3,NA,TGTGCCAGCAGCGTAGGTCGGAGGGATACAGATACGCAGTATTTT,CASSVGRRDTDTQYF
TRBV2,NA,15,TRBJ2-1,few,TGTGCCAGCAGCGTAGACACTCTTCGCTACAATGAGCAGTTCTTC,CASSVDTLRYNEQFF
TRBV9,TRBD1,16,TRBJ2-7,NA,TGTGCCAGCAGCCCGCGGTCGGGACAGGGGACCTACGAGCAGTACTTC,CASSPRSGQGTYEQYF
TRBV7-9,TRBD2,16,TRBJ2-5,NA,TGTGCCAGCAGCCCGTTAACTAGCGGGAGTATGGAGACCCAGTACTTC,CASSPLTSGSMETQYF
TRBV14,TRBD2,15,TRBJ2-1,many,TGTGCCAGCAGCCAAGGCCTAGCGGGTTACAATGAGCAGTTCTTC,CASSQGLAGYNEQFF
TRBV12-3/TRBV12-4,NA,14,TRBJ1-5,many,TGTGCCAGCACCCCGGGGGGGGACAATCAGCCCCAGCATTTT,CASTPGGDNQPQHF
TRBV9,NA,15,TRBJ2-3,NA,TGTGCCAGCAGCATTGAACCCCAGCTAACAGATACGCAGTATTTT,CASSIEPQLTDTQYF
TRBV5-4,TRBD1,19,TRBJ1-2,NA,TGTGCCAGCAGCTTAGTCGGCAGGGGGGCCCTCTACCCGAACTATGGCTACACCTTC,CASSLVGRGALYPNYGYTF
TRBV2,NA,17,TRBJ2-3,many,TGTGCCAGCAGAGAGGGACACCTTGCCTTTGGCACAGATACGCAGTATTTT,CASREGHLAFGTDTQYF
TRBV10-3,NA,13,TRBJ1-5,NA,TGTGCCGCGAAACAGGGCCCCCTTCAGCCCCAGCATTTT,CAAKQGPLQPQHF
TRBV12-3/TRBV12-4,TRBD2,13,TRBJ2-3,many,TGTGCCGTTAGCGGGGGGGCCGGGGATACGCAGTATTTT,CAVSGGAGDTQYF
TRBV20-1,TRBD2,15,TRBJ2-2,NA,TGCAGTGTTCAGCCAGCGGGACGGAACACCGGGGAGCTGTTTTTT,CSVQPAGRNTGELFF
TRBV29-1,NA,13,TRBJ2-7,many,TGCAGCGCCTACGGACAGTCGTCCTACGAGCAGTACTTC,CSAYGQSSYEQYF
TRBV20-1,TRBD2,16,TRBJ2-5,NA,TGCAGTGCTAGAGAGCGCTCCGGGACTAGAGTAGAGACCCAGTACTTC,CSARERSGTRVETQYF
TRBV3-1,NA,15,TRBJ2-3,few,TGTGCCAGCAGCCCGGGTCGGATAGCTGTAGATACGCAGTATTTT,CASSPGRIAVDTQYF
TRBV4-1,NA,15,TRBJ2-2,many,TGCGCCAGCTGGTGGACTCCCGCGAACACCGGGGAGCTGTTTTTT,CASWWTPANTGELFF
TRBV6-2/TRBV6-3,NA,14,TRBJ1-1,few,TGTGCCAGCAGTGCCCTTTGGGGAAGGACTGAAGCTTTCTTT,CASSALWGRTEAFF
TRBV20-1,NA,14,TRBJ2-2,many,TGCAGTGCTAGAGATCGACAGAACACCGGGGAGCTGTTTTTT,CSARDRQNTGELFF
TRBV12-3/TRBV12-4,NA,15,TRBJ1-5,many,TGTGCCAGCAGTTTAGGGGCCTCAATTAATCAGCCCCAGCATTTT,CASSLGASINQPQHF
TRBV12-3/TRBV12-4,TRBD2,16,TRBJ2-4,many,TGTGCCAGCAGCCAGCTAGCGGCCCTAGCCAAAAACATTCAGTACTTC,CASSQLAALAKNIQYF
TRBV7-9,NA,14,TRBJ1-1,many,TGTGCCAGCAGTTCTAACTACGGTGGCACTGAAGCTTTCTTT,CASSSNYGGTEAFF
TRBV7-9,NA,12,TRBJ2-5,few,TGTGCCAGCCGGGGGGCAGAAGAGACCCAGTACTTC,CASRGAEETQYF
TRBV3-1,NA,14,TRBJ1-2,many,TGTGCCAGCAGCCCTCCGGGACAAATATATGGCTACACCTTC,CASSPPGQIYGYTF
TRBV7-8,NA,16,TRBJ2-5,many,TGTGCCAGCAGCTTAGCAGCCCTATTTGGGAGGGAGACCCAGTACTTC,CASSLAALFGRETQYF